This TCR beta chain comes out of a study of Tregs in tolerant kidney transplant recipients (dated by TCRdb to between 2018 and 2020). Broadly, across the study: Other Treg samples came from an approximately 3-day mixed lymphocyte reaction with belatacept, some followed by an approximately 5-day donor restimulation, before sorting recipient CD4+CD25+CD127- cells. During sorting of primary belatacept mixed lymphocyte reaction cultures, recipient cells were distinguished from donor cells with antibodies. The study used TCRbeta sequencing to identify donor-specific regulatory T cells before combined kidney and bone marrow transplantation, then tracked those cells after transplant. In a few healthy controls, several methods of expanding Tregs specific for an allogeneic donor were compared by TCRbeta repertoire sequencing.

For TCRbeta CDR3 sequencing, genomic DNA was extracted from sorted cells using the QIAGEN DNeasy Blood and Tissue Kit. High-throughput TCRbeta CDR3 sequencing, including PCR amplification with bias correction and internal controls, was performed commercially through immunoSEQ. In the authors' own workflow: A unique productive TCRbeta sequence was defined by the CDR3 nucleotide sequence when primers matched, and otherwise by the CDR3 amino acid sequence together with the Vbeta and Jbeta genes. Sequences were defined as donor-reactive when expanded at least 5-fold in CFSE-low cells versus unstimulated cells and present at a frequency of at least 0.01% in CFSE-low cells. Repertoire divergence was quantified by Jensen-Shannon divergence using the top 100 TCRbeta sequences ranked by frequency. When a sample had multiple sequencing runs, each run was corrected for sorting error separately and the runs were then pooled. TCRdb provides this immuneACCESS table in a form limited to in-frame rearrangements. Some clones are lacking; in checked studies, under half of them reflect an unresolved V gene, and why the rest are absent is not known. Clone size and the V and J calls come from that table; the DNA yielded D and trimming. The sample data list tens of thousands of clones, and nearly 97% of these were observed just once. The top ten hold approximately 0.41% of the sample.

CDR1 and CDR2 are drawn from the germline V gene (reference sequence): SGHNT, YYREEE. Including the terminal cysteine and phenylalanine, the CDR3 comprises 13 residues. Just the 39-base CDR3 DNA is kept, in frame starting at base 1. V lost 3 bases and J lost 2 bases; the stretch between them is 8 bases long. Comment on this clone: Its antigen specificity is not known. No much larger clone exists at a distance of one base, and base qualities are not known.

Blood from healthy controls was obtained either as purchased buffy coats or from healthy volunteers. Healthy control blood was processed by Ficoll density gradient to PBMCs and cryopreserved; patient PBMCs were collected before and after transplant. General conclusions and limits of the study: The most biologically relevant and donor-specific TCRbeta repertoire appeared to be identified by expanding Tregs with activated donor B cells. Because the study included only a small number of patients, the results must be confirmed in larger populations and under other immunosuppression protocols. Biological reproducibility was not directly addressed, though technical replication error appeared minimal.

The TCR originated in a human donor in good health. The sequence links TRBV5-4 to TRBJ1-2, with no confidently assigned D gene. Sequencing was carried out using Tregs from blood cultured with allogeneic cells. CDR3 region: CASSSDGNYGYTF. Here is the DNA: TGTGCCAGCAGCTCGGACGGAAACTATGGCTACACCTTC.